A selection of T cell receptor beta chains follows, all from one sample in a study of cytomegalovirus exposure and HLA in healthy donors. Repertoires were generated with immunoSEQ multiplex PCR, while TCRdb's copy carries only in-frame clones and drops some. The sample consists of about 190,000 clones, about four fifths of them appearing once. The sequencing input was PBMCs. Source of these receptors: a woman aged 18 to 35 in good health and CMV-seropositive. Both conserved end residues are part of each CDR3. The order of the fields is D gene, V gene, J gene, CDR3 length, clone size, CDR3 protein, CDR3 DNA. The D gene is left open where the match is weak. Clone size is shown for a subset of rows, as once, few, many or a class of expanded clone.

>NA|TRBV11-2|TRBJ2-2|13|NA
CASSETNTGELFF
TGTGCCAGCAGCGAGACGAACACCGGGGAGCTGTTTTTT
>TRBD2|TRBV5-1|TRBJ2-1|16|NA
CASSSKLAGGLNEQFF
TGCGCCAGCAGCTCGAAACTAGCGGGGGGGCTCAATGAGCAGTTCTTC
>TRBD1|TRBV13|TRBJ1-1|15|NA
CASSLLQGGATEAFF
TGTGCCAGCAGCTTATTACAGGGGGGGGCCACTGAAGCTTTCTTT
>NA|TRBV20-1|TRBJ2-1|11|NA
CSAGRAGEQFF
TGCAGTGCTGGTCGAGCGGGTGAGCAGTTCTTC
>NA|TRBV25-1|TRBJ1-6|15|NA
CASSETGGSYSPLHF
TGTGCCAGCAGTGAAACCGGGGGGAGTTATTCACCCCTCCACTTT
>TRBD1|TRBV9|TRBJ1-2|14|NA
CASSGDRQGVRYTF
TGTGCCAGCAGCGGGGATCGACAGGGTGTACGCTACACCTTC
>NA|TRBV7-9|TRBJ1-6|15|once
CASRETGRDNSPLHF
TGTGCCAGCAGAGAGACCGGGCGGGATAATTCACCCCTCCACTTT
>TRBD2|TRBV9|TRBJ2-6|18|few
CASSAGLAGASGANVLTF
TGTGCCAGCAGCGCCGGACTAGCGGGGGCGTCTGGGGCCAACGTCCTGACTTTC
>NA|TRBV15|TRBJ2-3|15|NA
CATSSAGIRTDTQYF
TGTGCCACCAGCAGCGCGGGGATACGCACAGATACGCAGTATTTT
>TRBD1|TRBV5-1|TRBJ1-1|15|NA
CASSLQGAEDTEAFF
TGCGCCAGCAGCTTACAGGGGGCGGAGGACACTGAAGCTTTCTTT
>NA|TRBV6-1|TRBJ2-5|11|few
CASGAGETQYF
TGTGCCAGCGGGGCGGGGGAGACCCAGTACTTC
>NA|TRBV5-4|TRBJ2-7|13|NA
CASSQQGHYEQYF
TGTGCCAGCAGCCAGCAGGGCCACTACGAGCAGTACTTC
>NA|TRBV7-8|TRBJ2-7|17|NA
CASSFATTTLSSYEQYF
TGTGCCAGCAGCTTTGCGACTACGACCCTGAGCTCCTACGAGCAGTACTTC
>NA|TRBV27|TRBJ2-7|13|NA
CASSPRRNDEQYF
TGTGCCAGCAGTCCTCGGCGGAATGACGAGCAGTACTTC
>NA|TRBV5-6|TRBJ2-7|11|NA
CASSSTGEQYF
TGTGCCAGCAGCTCCACCGGGGAGCAGTACTTC
>TRBD1|TRBV7-7|TRBJ2-5|16|NA
CASSLVGQGAGETQYF
TGTGCCAGCAGCTTAGTCGGACAGGGGGCTGGGGAGACCCAGTACTTC
>TRBD2|TRBV9|TRBJ2-3|14|once
CASSETSGPDTQYF
TGTGCCAGCAGCGAGACTAGCGGCCCAGATACGCAGTATTTT
>NA|TRBV5-4|TRBJ1-6|13|NA
CASRSTDSSPLHF
TGTGCCAGCAGATCGACTGACAGTTCACCCCTCCACTTT
>TRBD2|TRBV14|TRBJ2-1|15|NA
CASSQAGTSVNEQFF
TGTGCCAGCAGCCAGGCCGGGACTAGCGTTAATGAGCAGTTCTTC
>TRBD2|TRBV2|TRBJ2-1|13|NA
CAGTSGGYNEQFF
TGTGCCGGGACTAGCGGGGGGTACAATGAGCAGTTCTTC
>NA|TRBV4-2|TRBJ2-1|15|NA
CASSQVTGKNNEQFF
TGTGCCAGCAGCCAAGTGACAGGAAAAAACAATGAGCAGTTCTTC
>TRBD1|TRBV9|TRBJ1-1|14|NA
CASSVQGAGTEAFF
TGTGCCAGCAGCGTACAGGGGGCGGGGACTGAAGCTTTCTTT
>TRBD2|TRBV14|TRBJ2-7|16|NA
CASSQELGLAAYEQYF
TGTGCCAGCAGCCAAGAATTAGGTCTAGCGGCCTACGAGCAGTACTTC
>TRBD2|TRBV18|TRBJ2-6|19|NA
CASSPRGGGSRSGANVLTF
TGTGCCAGCTCACCGAGGGGCGGGGGATCCAGGTCTGGGGCCAACGTCCTGACTTTC
>NA|TRBV25-1|TRBJ1-2|11|few
CASGQGPGYTF
TGTGCCAGCGGCCAGGGGCCGGGCTACACCTTC
>NA|TRBV9|TRBJ1-2|16|NA
CASSVDAWTGDYGYTF
TGTGCCAGCAGCGTGGACGCTTGGACGGGGGACTATGGCTACACCTTC
>NA|TRBV18|TRBJ1-1|12|NA
CASSPRETEAFF
TGTGCCAGCTCACCGAGGGAAACTGAAGCTTTCTTT
>TRBD1|TRBV19|TRBJ2-7|15|NA
CASSPLTGGAYEQYF
TGTGCCAGTAGTCCGTTGACAGGGGGCGCCTACGAGCAGTACTTC
>NA|TRBV15|TRBJ2-5|15|NA
CATSRGRTVMETQYF
TGTGCCACCAGCAGAGGGAGGACAGTGATGGAGACCCAGTACTTC
>NA|TRBV29-1|TRBJ1-5|13|NA
CSVLGQSNQPQHF
TGCAGCGTCCTCGGACAGAGCAATCAGCCCCAGCATTTT
>TRBD1|TRBV19|TRBJ1-6|16|NA
CASRDERQGVQSPLHF
TGTGCCAGTAGGGACGAGAGACAGGGGGTTCAATCACCCCTCCACTTT
>TRBD1|TRBV6-5|TRBJ1-2|15|NA
CASSPGQGFRTRYTF
TGTGCCAGCAGCCCGGGACAGGGCTTCAGGACGCGCTACACCTTC
>TRBD1|TRBV27|TRBJ2-4|17|NA
CASSFFSGTGNKNIQYF
TGTGCCAGCAGTTTTTTCAGCGGGACAGGGAATAAAAACATTCAGTACTTC
>TRBD1|TRBV9|TRBJ1-2|17|NA
CASSVGGQGLANYGYTF
TGTGCCAGCAGCGTAGGGGGACAGGGGTTAGCTAACTATGGCTACACCTTC
>NA|TRBV15|TRBJ2-3|14|once
CATSKTSSTDTQYF
TGTGCCACCAGTAAGACTAGTAGTACAGATACGCAGTATTTT
>TRBD1|TRBV6-1|TRBJ1-2|18|few
CASSAQSSDRARSYGYTF
TGTGCCAGCAGTGCCCAATCCTCGGACAGGGCCCGGAGCTATGGCTACACCTTC
>TRBD2|TRBV7-3|TRBJ2-1|22|NA
CASSPRPGPRFSSGGAQNEQFF
TGTGCCAGCAGCCCCCGGCCGGGCCCCCGGTTTAGTAGCGGGGGGGCACAGAATGAGCAGTTCTTC
>TRBD2|TRBV2|TRBJ2-7|15|NA
CASSEGAGGLHEQYF
TGTGCCAGCAGCGAAGGAGCGGGGGGGCTTCACGAGCAGTACTTC
>TRBD1|TRBV18|TRBJ1-5|16|NA
CASSDPGGLGNQPQHF
TGTGCCAGCTCCGACCCAGGGGGCTTAGGCAATCAGCCCCAGCATTTT
>TRBD1|TRBV27|TRBJ2-1|15|NA
CASSSRQGWYNEQFF
TGTGCCAGCAGTTCCAGACAGGGTTGGTACAATGAGCAGTTCTTC
>TRBD2|TRBV5-4|TRBJ2-1|15|NA
CASSLIAGGHNEQFF
TGTGCCAGCAGCTTGATAGCGGGGGGACACAATGAGCAGTTCTTC
>TRBD2|TRBV10-3|TRBJ2-3|15|NA
CAISATSGYTDTQYF
TGTGCCATCAGTGCGACTAGCGGTTACACAGATACGCAGTATTTT
>TRBD2|TRBV2|TRBJ2-7|13|NA
CASSGLAGYEQYF
TGTGCCAGCAGCGGACTAGCGGGCTACGAGCAGTACTTC
>TRBD2|TRBV7-7|TRBJ2-3|18|NA
CASSVGTRTSGEADTQYF
TGTGCCAGCAGCGTAGGAACGAGGACTAGCGGGGAGGCAGATACGCAGTATTTT
>NA|TRBV18|TRBJ1-1|14|NA
CASSPNRVNTEAFF
TGTGCCAGCTCACCTAACAGGGTCAACACTGAAGCTTTCTTT
>TRBD2|TRBV7-2|TRBJ2-3|16|NA
CASRPGLAGSTDTQYF
TGTGCCAGCAGACCGGGACTAGCGGGGAGCACAGATACGCAGTATTTT
>NA|TRBV2|TRBJ1-2|14|NA
CASRPLSSEGGYTF
TGTGCCAGCAGACCTTTGAGTTCAGAGGGTGGCTACACCTTC
>NA|TRBV11-2|TRBJ1-6|15|NA
CASSLVGGTESPLHF
TGTGCCAGCAGCTTAGTTGGAGGGACTGAATCACCCCTCCACTTT
>NA|TRBV9|TRBJ2-3|13|NA
CASSVADEGTQYF
TGTGCCAGCAGCGTAGCAGACGAGGGTACGCAGTATTTT
>TRBD2|TRBV6-5|TRBJ2-3|15|NA
CASTQLAGRGDTQYF
TGTGCCAGCACCCAACTAGCGGGGAGGGGAGATACGCAGTATTTT
>NA|TRBV6-1|TRBJ2-1|10|NA
CASRRGEQFF
TGTGCCAGCAGGCGGGGTGAGCAGTTCTTC
>TRBD1|TRBV5-1|TRBJ1-2|15|NA
CASSPGGQADYGYTF
TGCGCCAGCAGCCCAGGCGGACAGGCTGACTATGGCTACACCTTC
>TRBD2|TRBV25-1|TRBJ2-7|17|few
CASSEDRQTSGSHEQYF
TGTGCCAGCAGTGAAGACCGGCAGACTAGCGGAAGTCACGAGCAGTACTTC
>NA|TRBV2|TRBJ2-3|11|NA
CASRKGDTQYF
TGTGCCAGCAGAAAGGGGGATACGCAGTATTTT
>NA|TRBV19|TRBJ1-5|15|NA
CASSPGVPGNQPQHF
TGTGCCAGTAGTCCAGGGGTACCGGGCAATCAGCCCCAGCATTTT